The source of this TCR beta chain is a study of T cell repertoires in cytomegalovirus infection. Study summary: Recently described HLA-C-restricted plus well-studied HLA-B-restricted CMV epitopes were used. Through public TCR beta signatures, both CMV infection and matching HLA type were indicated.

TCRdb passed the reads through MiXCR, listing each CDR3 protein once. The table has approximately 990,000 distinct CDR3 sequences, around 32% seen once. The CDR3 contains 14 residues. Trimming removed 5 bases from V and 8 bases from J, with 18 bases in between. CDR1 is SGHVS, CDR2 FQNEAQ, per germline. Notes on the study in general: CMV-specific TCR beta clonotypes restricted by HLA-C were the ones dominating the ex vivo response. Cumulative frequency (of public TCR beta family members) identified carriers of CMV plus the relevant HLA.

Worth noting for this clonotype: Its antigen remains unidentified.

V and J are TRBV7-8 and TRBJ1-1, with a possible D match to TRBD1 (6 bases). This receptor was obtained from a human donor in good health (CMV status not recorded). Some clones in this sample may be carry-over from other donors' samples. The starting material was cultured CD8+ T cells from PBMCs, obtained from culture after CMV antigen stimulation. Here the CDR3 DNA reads TGTGCCAGCAGCGCCCGACAGGACAAGAGGGAAGCTTTCTTT. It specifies CASSARQDKREAFF.